The present TCR beta chain was sequenced within a study of blood T cell repertoires in COVID-19 (TCRdb year 2020). Concerning the study at large: Samples from collaborators originated in the United States, Italy and Spain and spanned both the acute and convalescent phases of COVID-19. The prospective study material was composed of cDNA or gDNA derived from T cells, B-cell-depleted T cells, or PBMCs. Subjects who had been exposed to COVID-19, were actively infected with it, or had recovered from it provided the deeply sampled blood TCRbeta repertoires that made up the dataset. A freely available public database, intended as a resource for researchers studying the immune response to SARS-CoV-2, is where the repertoires were released. The samples were drawn from two sources: the first 160 participants of the ongoing ImmuneRACE study, and 1,000 to 1,500 subjects contributed by 6 global collaborators. A de-identified subject ID, COVID-19 status, age in years and sex were almost always included in the sample metadata. Where HLA class I and class II types were available, the types were taken from metadata supplied by the sample provider, not from assay-based typing. Study-wide findings and limitations: The quantity of clinical and demographic metadata differed by source and by participant and was supplied without curation.

Each collaborating institution followed its own protocols to collect whole blood in K2EDTA tubes. Collaborator samples were shipped for TCRbeta analysis as frozen whole blood, isolated PBMCs, or DNA extracted from either sample type. As regards this clone: The clone's antigen remains unknown. Base qualities are not recorded, but no much larger clone differs from it by a single base.

TCRbeta CDR3 regions were amplified from genomic DNA by means of the immunoSEQ Assay, a bias-controlled multiplex PCR. The original pipeline was this. Nucleated cell counts per sample were estimated from amplification of reference gene primers within the assay. Sequence reads were collapsed and filtered to measure the absolute abundance of every unique TCRbeta CDR3 rearrangement. For each sample, productive Simpson clonality was calculated as the square root of Simpson's diversity index across productive rearrangements. As stored in TCRdb, this immuneACCESS dataset retains in-frame rearrangements with V and J assigned. A fraction of the clones does not appear; measured against another copy, unresolved V genes explain less than half of the discrepancy, and the remainder lacks a known reason. V and J calls and clone size are given by that table; D and trimming were obtained from the DNA. This sample has 110,000 to 150,000 clones in its table, and 81% of those were observed once. Clones ranked in the top ten supply roughly 8.2% of the sample.

Based on the germline V gene, the CDR1 and CDR2 sequences are KGHSH and LQKENI. The cysteine opens and the phenylalanine closes a CDR3 of 18 amino acids. Only the CDR3 DNA stays, 54 bases, in frame from base 1. Compared with germline, V lacks 1 base and J lacks 5 bases; bases without a gene match: 10. This receptor was identified in a human donor in a cohort sampled during active COVID-19. The sequence links TRBV18 to TRBJ2-3, with 12 bases matching TRBD2. Sequenced: peripheral blood. The CDR3 region: CASSPQGLAGPSLDTQYF. The nucleotide sequence reads TGTGCCAGCTCACCACAAGGACTAGCGGGACCCTCGCTAGATACGCAGTATTTT. Outside the CDR3, residues come from the reference TRBV18 and TRBJ2-3 proteins, so the full variable domain is: NAGVMQNPRHLVRRRGQEARLRCSPMKGHSHVYWYRQLPEEGLKFMVYLQKENIIDESGMPKERFSAEFPKEGPSILRIQQVVRGDSAAYFCASSPQGLAGPSLDTQYFGPGTRLTVL.